Given below is one TCR beta chain in context. The sample belongs to a study of OX40 agonist ivuxolimab in advanced cancers. Study-level background: Three dose-escalation patients had partial responses: one with hepatocellular carcinoma and two with cutaneous melanoma.

Germline V gene sequence: CDR1 SNHLY, CDR2 FYNNEI. CDR3 length: 15 amino acids. The V end was cut by 4 bases, the J end by 5 bases, with 14 bases between. Assay: immunoSEQ multiplex PCR; the TCRdb copy retains only in-frame clones and omits some. Here the sample spans approximately 74,000 clones, 85% being singletons. The chain employs TRBV2 and TRBJ1-4; the D is unclear. Sample: CD4+ or CD8+ T cells sorted from blood, taken in a trial of the OX40 agonist ivuxolimab. This receptor was taken from an adult with an advanced solid tumor such as melanoma, head and neck, liver or kidney cancer. The DNA for the CDR3 is TGTGCCAGCAGTGGCCTTGAACGGCCAAATGAAAAACTGTTTTTT. Protein: CASSGLERPNEKLFF.